This TCR beta chain comes out of a study of T cells of healthy individuals (dated by TCRdb to 2017 to 2018). Library creation used 5' RACE. This sample was sequenced with an Illumina MiSeq. The raw public data were reprocessed by TCRdb itself: fastp quality trimming at Q25, MiXCR clonotype calling, in-frame beta chains only. Rows merge per CDR3 protein into single entries with the most common DNA and genes. This sample comprises 35,000 to 45,000 distinct CDR3 sequences, 4% to 5.5% of them detected only once. The ten largest clones add up to 9.2% of the sample. From its cysteine to its phenylalanine, the CDR3 spans 14 amino acids. The read is trimmed to its CDR3 DNA, 42 bases read in frame from base 1. V is pared back by 0 bases and J by 3 bases, with 9 bases lying between the germline termini. CDR1 and CDR2 are read off the germline V gene (reference sequence) as LGHDT and YNNKEL. This clonotype was seen at least ten times. The antigen this receptor binds is unknown. No quality values exist for individual bases; no much larger clone is one base distant.

The sequence was collected from a human donor in good health. Here the chain combines TRBV3-1 and TRBJ2-7, and possibly TRBD2, on 6 matching bases. The sequenced DNA: TGTGCCAGCAGCCAAGATAGGAGGGTCTACGAGCAGTACTTC. This encodes CASSQDRRVYEQYF.